The next 23 T cell receptor beta chains were all read from a single sample in a study of shared clonotypes between healthy human individuals. Generated by immunoSEQ multiplex PCR, the TCRdb table keeps only in-frame clones and is missing some. The sample holds some 470,000 clones; less than 80% are singletons and the top ten take roughly 13%. The sequenced sample consisted of PBMCs. Source of these receptors: a woman between 40 and 55 years old in good health. Some clones in this sample may be carry-over from other donors' samples.

This clone has more than one count but fewer than ten. J is TRBJ2-3 and V is TRBV27; possible D gene TRBD2, 5 bases. The CDR3 runs 15 residues. Trimming left V 5 bases short and J 3 bases short, with 15 bases between. Germline V gene sequence: CDR1 MNHEY, CDR2 SMNVEV (reference sequence). CDR3 nucleotides: TGTGCCAGCAGTACACTAGGGTACGGAACAGATACGCAGTATTTT. Translating gives CASSTLGYGTDTQYF.

The V call is TRBV4-2, the J call TRBJ2-1, with 11 bases lining up with TRBD2. Germline CDR1 and CDR2: LGHNA and YNFKEQ. This CDR3 spans 17 amino acids. After removal of 4 bases from V and 4 bases from J, the junction contained 9 bases not matched to a gene. CDR3 protein: CASSRATSGVTYNEQFF. CDR3 DNA sequence: TGTGCCAGCAGCCGAGCGACTAGCGGGGTTACTTACAATGAGCAGTTCTTC.

The J gene is TRBJ1-1, the V gene TRBV7-3; 7 positions match TRBD1. Germline values: CDR1 SGHTA, CDR2 FQGTGA. Trimming took 5 bases from V and 1 from J; bases not matched to a gene: 10. CDR3 length equals 16 residues. CDR3 nucleotide sequence: TGTGCCAGCAGCACAGGGTCCGGGACAGAGAACACTGAAGCTTTCTTT. Residues: CASSTGSGTENTEAFF.

The rearrangement joins TRBV28 to TRBJ1-5; 7 nucleotides agree with TRBD1. The V gene's germline CDR1 is MDHEN and CDR2 SYDVKM. The CDR3 runs to 16 residues. V shed 6 bases and J 0 bases; nucleotides not matched to a gene: 8. The CDR3 DNA reads TGTGCCAGCAGCCAGGGGACAGTCAATAGCAATCAGCCCCAGCATTTT. It is translated as CASSQGTVNSNQPQHF. The whole variable domain, filled in from reference TRBV28 and TRBJ1-5, reads DVKVTQSSRYLVKRTGEKVFLECVQDMDHENMFWYRQDPGLGLRLIYFSYDVKMKEKGDIPEGYSVSREKKERFSLILESASTNQTSMYLCASSQGTVNSNQPQHFGDGTRLSIL.

The CDR3 DNA sequence: TGTGCCAGCAGCCCAGGCGATGGGGTAGTGCTGTTTTTT. Encoded protein: CASSPGDGVVLFF. The chain couples TRBV7-2 to TRBJ2-2; D unclear. The V end was cut by 5 bases, the J end by 13 bases, with 17 bases between. Germline V gives CDR1 SGHTA, CDR2 FQGNSA. The CDR3 has 13 amino acids.

This clone was picked up a small number of times. The chain uses TRBV28 and TRBJ1-5, with D possibly TRBD1 on 6 matching bases. The CDR3 sequence is 12 residues long. The germline V and J ends were trimmed by 10 bases and 4 bases, with 11 bases remaining between them. Germline CDR1 and CDR2: MDHEN and SYDVKM. CDR3 nucleotides: TGTGCCACCCGGGACATTAATCAGCCCCAGCATTTT. As protein: CATRDINQPQHF.

This clone was seen once. The rearrangement links TRBV5-6 to TRBJ1-2; 11 nucleotides line up with TRBD1. The CDR3 is 14 residues long. Trimming took 3 bases from V and 5 from J; bases not matched to a gene: 3. Germline V gene lookup returns CDR1 SGHDT and CDR2 YYEEEE. CDR3 DNA: TGTGCCAGCAGCTCCGGGACAGGGGGATATGGCTACACCTTC. Amino acid sequence: CASSSGTGGYGYTF.

This chain connects TRBV11-2 to TRBJ1-1, with TRBD1 matching over 7 bases. The CDR3 runs to 15 residues. Trimming cost V 1 base and J 0 bases; bases outside gene matches: 2. Germline V gene lookup returns CDR1 SGHAT and CDR2 FQNNGV. CDR3 region: CASSLGTGVNTEAFF. Written as DNA, the CDR3 is TGTGCCAGCAGCTTAGGGACAGGAGTGAACACTGAAGCTTTCTTT. The full variable domain, rest sourced from reference TRBV11-2 and TRBJ1-1, is EAGVAQSPRYKIIEKRQSVAFWCNPISGHATLYWYQQILGQGPKLLIQFQNNGVVDDSQLPKDRFSAERLKGVDSTLKIQPAKLEDSAVYLCASSLGTGVNTEAFFGQGTRLTVV.

Notes on this clone: In this CDR3 the conserved last residue, phenylalanine or tryptophan, is missing, so a read error is likely. The chain couples TRBV29-1 to TRBJ1-1, with 10 bases lining up with TRBD1. The CDR3 runs 15 residues. V was clipped by 5 bases and J by 3 bases; unmatched bases: 9. CDR1 and CDR2 (germline): SQVTM, ANQGSEA. The chain's CDR3 is CSVYPRQGAHTEAFL. CDR3 in DNA: TGCAGCGTTTACCCTCGACAGGGGGCGCACACTGAAGCTTTCCTT.

The chain uses TRBV27 and TRBJ1-5; possible D gene TRBD1, 6 bases. CDR1 is MNHEY and CDR2 is SMNVEV in the germline V gene (reference sequence). V was pared by 3 bases and J by 2 bases, with 8 bases between. The CDR3 runs 14 residues. CDR3: CASSFSGGNQPQHF. The CDR3 DNA reads as TGTGCCAGCAGTTTTTCAGGGGGCAATCAGCCCCAGCATTTT.

V and J are TRBV4-2 and TRBJ2-1; 8 bases agree with TRBD2. The CDR3 contains 15 residues. Germline-derived CDR1 and CDR2 are LGHNA and YNFKEQ. V lost 6 bases and J lost 6; bases outside the gene matches: 10. The CDR3 is CASSLAGLVLNEQFF. The CDR3 nucleotides read TGTGCCAGCAGTTTGGCGGGACTAGTGCTCAATGAGCAGTTCTTC.

The chain combines TRBV9 with TRBJ2-7, with D perhaps matching TRBD2 (5 bases). V lost 3 bases to trimming and J lost 3 bases, with 7 bases between them. The CDR3 consists of 12 residues. The germline V gene encodes CDR1 SGDLS and CDR2 YYNGEE. The CDR3 bases are TGTGCCAGCAGCGCGGGGAACTACGAGCAGTACTTC. Translated, it gives CASSAGNYEQYF.

As regards this clone: The same CDR3 is also encoded by other DNA sequences in this sample. The chain combines TRBV28 with TRBJ2-6; TRBD1 is a possible D gene (5 bases). Germline loops: CDR1 MDHEN, CDR2 SYDVKM. Trimming shortened V by 5 bases and J by 1 base, and 9 bases separated the two germline ends. The CDR3 covers 15 residues. CDR3 protein: CASSPRGSGANVLTF. In DNA form, the CDR3 reads TGTGCCAGCAGTCCTAGGGGTTCTGGGGCCAACGTCCTGACTTTC.

The chain uses TRBV10-2 and TRBJ1-1; D is unclear. Germline V gives CDR1 WSHSY, CDR2 SAAADI. The CDR3 has 12 residues. Trimming stripped 3 bases from V and 6 bases from J, with 8 bases between. The CDR3, as DNA: TGCGCCAGCAGTGACAGAAGGTCTGAAGCTTTCTTT. Protein sequence: CASSDRRSEAFF.

The chain uses TRBV6-5 and TRBJ2-1, with 7 bases matching TRBD2. Germline loops: CDR1 MNHEY, CDR2 SVGAGI. The CDR3 runs 15 residues. V gave up 2 bases and J gave up 6 bases; unmatched junction bases: 7. The CDR3 DNA sequence: TGTGCCAGCAGTTACAGCGGGAATGGGGGCAATGAGCAGTTCTTC. Its protein is CASSYSGNGGNEQFF.

This chain links TRBV5-4 with TRBJ2-1; the D is unclear. The CDR3 is 13 residues long. Germline V gives CDR1 SGHNT, CDR2 YYREEE (reference sequence). The ends were cut back, 0 bases at V and 6 bases at J, with 7 bases in the middle. Written as DNA, the CDR3 is TGTGCCAGCAGCTTGGCCTTGGTCAATGAGCAGTTCTTC. Residues: CASSLALVNEQFF.

In this sample, this clone turned up once. V gene TRBV9 combines with J gene TRBJ2-1, with 10 bases fitting TRBD2. Germline V CDR1 and CDR2: SGDLS, YYNGEE. V lost 1 base to trimming and J lost 7 bases; unmatched junction nucleotides: 14. There are 18 residues in the CDR3. In DNA, the CDR3 is TGTGCCAGCAGCGTACCCGATGAGCGGGAGGGCCCGGGGAATGAGCAGTTCTTC. Amino acid sequence: CASSVPDEREGPGNEQFF.

This clone has a handful of counts. This chain uses TRBV5-4 with TRBJ2-7, with 8 bases matching TRBD2. The CDR3 totals 15 residues. V was pared by 4 bases and J by 3 bases, with 9 bases of the junction left unmatched. The germline CDR1 and CDR2 sequences are SGHNT and YYREEE (reference sequence). The CDR3 sequence is CASSQTLAGGYEQYF. As DNA, the CDR3 is TGTGCCAGCAGCCAAACCCTCGCGGGGGGCTACGAGCAGTACTTC.

The chain uses TRBV25-1 and TRBJ2-1, with 15 bases aligning to TRBD2. Germline CDR1 reads MGHDK; CDR2 reads SYGVNS. V shed 8 bases, J shed 0 bases, and the junction held 8 bases outside the gene matches. The CDR3 totals 18 residues. CDR3 protein: CASAPGLAGGYSYNEQFF. The CDR3 DNA is TGTGCCAGCGCCCCGGGACTAGCGGGAGGTTACTCCTACAATGAGCAGTTCTTC.

The V call is TRBV30, the J call TRBJ2-2; D gene uncertain. V lost 2 bases and J 5 bases, leaving 12 bases between the germline ends. The CDR3 extends over 14 amino acids. The germline V gene encodes CDR1 GTSNPN and CDR2 SVGIG (reference sequence). The CDR3 sequence is CAWSTGSLTGELFF. DNA of the CDR3: TGTGCCTGGAGTACCGGGTCCCTGACCGGGGAGCTGTTTTTT.

The V call is TRBV18, the J call TRBJ2-1; D perhaps matches TRBD2 (5 bases). The CDR3 runs to 17 residues. Trimming took off 6 bases at V and 0 bases at J, with 18 bases between the two ends. The V gene's germline CDR1 is KGHSH and CDR2 LQKENI. The CDR3 DNA follows: TGTGCCAGCTCCCAGAGTCTAGCTTGGGGCTCCTACAATGAGCAGTTCTTC. This translates into CASSQSLAWGSYNEQFF.

The genes are TRBV5-4 and TRBJ2-1; 12 positions agree with TRBD2. Germline assignment: CDR1 SGHNT and CDR2 YYREEE (reference sequence). The V gene end was trimmed by 1 base and the J gene end by 9 bases; junction bases not matched to a gene: 5. CDR3 length equals 15 residues. DNA of the CDR3: TGTGCCAGCAGCTTGAGACTAGCGGGAGTTGGTGAGCAGTTCTTC. Translation: CASSLRLAGVGEQFF.

This sequence joins TRBV28 and TRBJ1-4; D remains ambiguous. The germline CDR1 and CDR2 sequences are MDHEN and SYDVKM. The CDR3 runs to 13 residues. CDR3 DNA sequence: TGTGCTTCGAGACGAGGTACTAATGAAAAACTGTTTTTT. Its protein is CASRRGTNEKLFF.